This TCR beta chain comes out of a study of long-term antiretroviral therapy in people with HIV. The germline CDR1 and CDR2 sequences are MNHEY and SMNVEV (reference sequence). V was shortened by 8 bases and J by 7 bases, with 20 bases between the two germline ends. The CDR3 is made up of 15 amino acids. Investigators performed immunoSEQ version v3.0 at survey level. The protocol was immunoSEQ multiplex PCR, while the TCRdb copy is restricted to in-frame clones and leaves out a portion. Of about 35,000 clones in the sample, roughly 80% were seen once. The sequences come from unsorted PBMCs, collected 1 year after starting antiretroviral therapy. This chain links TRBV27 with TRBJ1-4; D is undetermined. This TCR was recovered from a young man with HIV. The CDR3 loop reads CASRSPARPIEKLFF. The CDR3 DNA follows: TGTGCCAGCCGATCTCCGGCCCGTCCAATTGAAAAACTGTTTTTT.